Shown below are 27 T cell receptor beta chains from a single sample sequenced in a study of blood T cell repertoires in COVID-19. Assay used: immunoSEQ multiplex PCR; TCRdb lists only in-frame clones, some missing. The table includes around 150,000 clones, around four fifths detected once. Sequenced: peripheral blood. These receptors came from a human donor in a cohort sampled during active COVID-19.

This clone showed up just once. The chain carries TRBV19 and TRBJ1-5, with 8 nucleotides matching TRBD1. The ends lost 2 bases at V and 4 bases at J; junction bases unmatched: 4. The CDR3 runs 15 residues. Per germline, CDR1 LNHDA and CDR2 SQIVND (reference sequence). The CDR3 coding sequence is TGTGCCAGTAGTATACAGGGGGCCTTGAATCAGCCCCAGCATTTT. Encoded protein: CASSIQGALNQPQHF.

In its sample, this clone was seen many times. The chain is built from TRBV30 and TRBJ1-5; D possibly corresponds to TRBD1 (5 bases). CDR1 is GTSNPN, CDR2 SVGIG, per germline (reference sequence). Deletions cut 5 bases from V and 5 bases from J, with 10 bases between. CDR3 length equals 12 residues. This CDR3 reads CAWGTADQPQHF. In DNA form, the CDR3 reads TGTGCCTGGGGGACGGCGGATCAGCCCCAGCATTTT.

The V gene is TRBV7-8, the J gene TRBJ1-5, with 8 bases identical to TRBD1. The germline CDR1 and CDR2 sequences are SGHVS and FQNEAQ. The length of the CDR3 is 20 residues. After removal of 0 bases from V and 2 bases from J, the junction contained 15 bases not matched to a gene. CDR3 DNA: TGTGCCAGCAGCTTAGCGCCGCGTGGACAGGGCTATATACGCAATCAGCCCCAGCATTTT. Residues: CASSLAPRGQGYIRNQPQHF.

In the case of this clone: At one end, the junction sequence differs from germline, possibly due to a read error. J is TRBJ2-7 and V is TRBV5-1; D is ambiguous. Per germline, CDR1 SGHRS and CDR2 YFSETQ. This CDR3 is 13 amino acids long. The CDR3 protein is CASSLEVADEQYF. CDR3 sequence (DNA): TGCGCCAGCAGTTTGGAAGTGGCAGACGAGCAGTACTTC.

V usage is TRBV27 and J usage is TRBJ2-1, with D possibly matching TRBD2 (5 bases). The CDR3 totals 13 residues. Germline V CDR1 and CDR2: MNHEY, SMNVEV (reference sequence). Trimming left V 7 bases short and J 5 bases short, with 12 bases between. CDR3 region: CASTDGLDNEQFF. DNA of the CDR3: TGTGCCAGCACAGATGGACTCGACAATGAGCAGTTCTTC.

The chain links TRBV4-3 to TRBJ2-3; TRBD2 matches 11 bases. This CDR3 comprises 17 residues. Unmatched junction bases numbered 8, after V lost 4 bases and J lost 2 bases. Germline V gene data show CDR1 as LGHNA and CDR2 as YSLEER. The CDR3 region has the DNA TGCGCCAGCAGCCCCCGGGTAGCGGGAGGGAACACAGATACGCAGTATTTT. Translated: CASSPRVAGGNTDTQYF.

The chain uses TRBV30 and TRBJ2-3; 9 bases are a match to TRBD2. J was trimmed by 2 bases and V by 7 bases; bases with no gene match: 10. Germline loops: CDR1 GTSNPN, CDR2 SVGIG (reference sequence). The CDR3 has 15 amino acids. The chain's CDR3 is CASSPTSGFTDTQYF. CDR3 coding DNA: TGTGCCTCCTCTCCGACTAGCGGATTCACAGATACGCAGTATTTT.

The V call is TRBV18, the J call TRBJ2-7; D not resolved. V was trimmed by 3 bases and J by 4 bases, leaving 16 bases between them. This CDR3 region has 15 residues. From germline, CDR1 is KGHSH and CDR2 LQKENI. CDR3 protein: CASSPDPGSGYEQYF. The CDR3 coding sequence is TGTGCCAGCTCACCGGATCCCGGTTCGGGTTACGAGCAGTACTTC.

The table lists this clone with a few counts. The gene calls are TRBV27 and TRBJ2-1; D might be TRBD2 (7 bases). V shed 4 bases and J shed 6 bases, with 16 bases lying between them. The CDR3 covers 15 residues. Germline loops: CDR1 MNHEY, CDR2 SMNVEV (reference sequence). The CDR3: CASSSDWEGGNEQFF. In DNA, the CDR3 is TGTGCCAGCAGTTCCGATTGGGAGGGGGGCAATGAGCAGTTCTTC.

The rearrangement uses TRBV28 and TRBJ1-1; D is uncertain. The CDR3 consists of 13 residues. The V and J ends lost 3 bases and 5 bases respectively, with 10 bases between them. The V gene's germline CDR1 is MDHEN and CDR2 SYDVKM. The CDR3 DNA follows: TGTGCCAGCAGTTTTAGAGGGAGGACTGAAGCTTTCTTT. As protein: CASSFRGRTEAFF.

This sequence joins TRBV4-1 and TRBJ2-7; 8 bases are a match to TRBD1. The CDR3 loop spans 15 amino acids. The germline V gene has CDR1 MGHRA and CDR2 YSYEKL. Trimming at V came to 1 base and at J to 1 base, leaving 3 bases not matched to a gene. CDR3 bases: TGCGCCAGCAGCCAAGGCAGGGGGCAATCCTACGAGCAGTACTTC. Amino acids: CASSQGRGQSYEQYF.

This clone appeared a single time. V is TRBV25-1 and J is TRBJ1-1, with 10 bases identical to TRBD1. Germline V gene lookup returns CDR1 MGHDK and CDR2 SYGVNS. This CDR3 is 13 amino acids long. V shed 6 bases, J shed 5 bases, and the junction held 3 bases outside the gene matches. CDR3 DNA: TGTGCCAGCAGAGGGGACAGGGGAACTGAAGCTTTCTTT. Translated, it gives CASRGDRGTEAFF. The whole variable domain, filled in from reference TRBV25-1 and TRBJ1-1, reads EADIYQTPRYLVIGTGKKITLECSQTMGHDKMYWYQQDPGMELHLIHYSYGVNSTEKGDLSSESTVSRIRTEHFPLTLESARPSHTSQYLCASRGDRGTEAFFGQGTRLTVV.

This clone was seen just once. Other nucleotide sequences from this sample produce the same CDR3. The chain links TRBV30 to TRBJ2-1, with D possibly TRBD2 on 6 matching bases. This CDR3 is built from 16 residues. Deletions cut 1 base from V and 8 bases from J, with 21 bases between. Germline assignment: CDR1 GTSNPN and CDR2 SVGIG (reference sequence). CDR3 in amino acids: CAWSAYLAGGVDEQFF. CDR3 bases: TGTGCCTGGAGTGCCTATCTAGCAGGAGGGGTGGATGAGCAGTTCTTC.

The chain combines TRBV6-1 with TRBJ2-7; 7 bases are shared with TRBD2. Germline values: CDR1 MNHNS, CDR2 SASEGT. The V segment lost 0 bases and the J segment 4 bases; nucleotides outside the gene matches: 6. CDR3 length: 15 amino acids. The CDR3 bases are TGTGCCAGCAGTGAAGCCCTAGCGGTCTCTTACGAGCAGTACTTC. It is translated as CASSEALAVSYEQYF.

This clone was counted a few times. The V and J genes are TRBV16 and TRBJ2-1; 8 bases map to TRBD2. Losses at the gene ends were 3 bases for V and 5 bases for J; bases not matched to a gene: 18. The CDR3 is made up of 19 amino acids. Germline V gene lookup returns CDR1 KGHSY and CDR2 FQNENV. In DNA, the CDR3 is TGTGCCAGCAGCCAGCGCAGAGGTTCGGCGGGAGGACTAGACAATGAGCAGTTCTTC. Protein product: CASSQRRGSAGGLDNEQFF.

DNA for the CDR3: TGTGCCAGTATCCTGGGCGGGGGCTCGGGGGAGGACACTGAAGCTTTCTTT. The encoded protein is CASILGGGSGEDTEAFF. The gene calls are TRBV19 and TRBJ1-1; a possible D gene is TRBD1 (6 bases). Germline V gene sequence: CDR1 LNHDA, CDR2 SQIVND (reference sequence). This CDR3 is built from 17 residues. V was pared by 7 bases and J by 3 bases, with 24 bases between.

CDR3 amino acids: CASSTGLVPNNEQFF. The CDR3 DNA reads TGTGCCAGTAGTACGGGACTAGTTCCGAACAATGAGCAGTTCTTC. The chain links TRBV19 to TRBJ2-1; 8 bases align to TRBD2. The CDR3 has 15 residues. The germline CDR1 and CDR2 sequences are LNHDA and SQIVND (reference sequence). V dropped 4 bases and J dropped 5; count of bases not matched to a gene: 7.

CDR3 region: CAITAGSYNEQFF. The CDR3 DNA follows: TGTGCCATCACGGCGGGCTCCTACAATGAGCAGTTCTTC. J is TRBJ2-1 and V is TRBV10-3, with D maybe TRBD2 (5 bases). Trimming removed 7 bases at V and 0 bases at J, with 7 bases between. Germline CDR1 ENHRY, CDR2 SYGVKD. This CDR3 is built from 13 residues.

The chain is built from TRBV6-5 and TRBJ2-7, with D perhaps matching TRBD1 (6 bases). Germline CDR1 reads MNHEY; CDR2 reads SVGAGI. The CDR3 is 14 residues long. With 2 bases removed from V and 0 bases from J, the gap between germline ends came to 8 bases. CDR3 in DNA: TGTGCCAGCAGTTACCGGGACATCTCCTACGAGCAGTACTTC. This gives the protein CASSYRDISYEQYF.

V and J are TRBV19 and TRBJ1-4; TRBD1 matches 7 bases. With 6 bases clipped from V and 8 bases from J, the junction kept 9 bases outside the gene matches. Germline CDR1 and CDR2: LNHDA and SQIVND (reference sequence). The CDR3 extends over 14 amino acids. The CDR3 here is CASRAQGNGEKLFF. CDR3 sequence (DNA): TGTGCCAGTAGGGCACAGGGGAATGGCGAAAAACTGTTTTTT.

The chain couples TRBV14 to TRBJ2-1; D perhaps matches TRBD2 (5 bases). The CDR3 covers 12 residues. Germline CDR1 SGHDN, CDR2 FVKESK. The ends were cut back, 6 bases at V and 6 bases at J, with 9 bases in the middle. CDR3 bases: TGTGCCAGCAGGAGCGGAACCAATGAGCAGTTCTTC. Protein sequence: CASRSGTNEQFF.

The chain couples TRBV9 to TRBJ2-5; the D is unclear. Looked up from germline, CDR1 is SGDLS and CDR2 is YYNGEE. This CDR3 comprises 14 residues. V was clipped by 2 bases and J by 0 bases, with 8 bases between them. CDR3: CASSVSGNQETQYF. CDR3 nucleotides: TGTGCCAGCAGCGTCTCAGGTAACCAAGAGACCCAGTACTTC.

V gene TRBV19 combines with J gene TRBJ2-1; 10 bases fit TRBD2. The CDR3 is 15 amino acids. From germline, CDR1 is LNHDA and CDR2 SQIVND (reference sequence). V trimming: 1 base; J trimming: 11 bases; junction bases outside the gene matches: 8. In nucleotides, the CDR3 is TGTGCCAGTAGTATAGGGCTAGCGGGAGAAAAGAAGCAGTTCTTC. Protein product: CASSIGLAGEKKQFF. The complete variable domain, with remaining parts taken from reference TRBV19 and TRBJ2-1, reads DGGITQSPKYLFRKEGQNVTLSCEQNLNHDAMYWYRQDPGQGLRLIYYSQIVNDFQKGDIAEGYSVSREKKESFPLTVTSAQKNPTAFYLCASSIGLAGEKKQFFGPGTRLTVL.

The rearrangement uses TRBV30 and TRBJ2-5; 8 bases are a match to TRBD2. Losses at the gene ends were 2 bases for V and 5 bases for J; bases not matched to a gene: 1. Germline assignment: CDR1 GTSNPN and CDR2 SVGIG (reference sequence). The CDR3 totals 12 residues. The CDR3 DNA reads as TGTGCCTGGAGTCGGGGGGGTGAGACCCAGTACTTC. This codes for CAWSRGGETQYF.

V is TRBV20-1 and J is TRBJ2-1; D is possibly TRBD1 (5 bases). CDR1 and CDR2 (germline): DFQATT, SNEGSKA (reference sequence). This CDR3 comprises 12 residues. The V end lost 7 bases, the J end lost 11 bases, and 18 bases lay between the germline ends. CDR3 in amino acids: CSGSGLDSKQFF. The CDR3 bases are TGCAGTGGTAGTGGCCTCGACAGTAAGCAGTTCTTC.

CDR3 sequence: CATSVGRGRDTQYF. The CDR3 DNA follows: TGTGCCACCAGTGTAGGGAGAGGGAGAGATACGCAGTATTTT. This rearrangement joins TRBV24-1 to TRBJ2-3, with D perhaps TRBD2 (5 bases). CDR3 size: 14 residues. Germline loops: CDR1 KGHDR, CDR2 SFDVKD. V dropped 5 bases and J dropped 5 bases, with 13 bases sitting between them.

The sample holds one count of this clone. CDR3 coding DNA: TGTGCCAGCAGCGTAGCCGGGACAGGGGCGTCCTACAATGAGCAGTTCTTC. It codes for CASSVAGTGASYNEQFF. This rearrangement joins TRBV9 to TRBJ2-1; 10 nucleotides match TRBD1. The CDR3 extends over 17 amino acids. V lost 0 bases and J lost 1; bases outside the gene matches: 4. Germline V CDR1 and CDR2: SGDLS, YYNGEE.